The T cell receptor beta chain described here comes from a study of T cell changes during pregnancy in multiple sclerosis. Repertoires were generated with immunoSEQ multiplex PCR, while TCRdb's copy carries only in-frame clones and drops some. Of about 59,000 clones listed, about 94% were seen once; the top ten hold less than 3.5%. Per the germline V gene, CDR1 is SGHRS and CDR2 is YFSETQ. V lost 4 bases to trimming and J lost 1 base; unmatched junction nucleotides: 6. The CDR3 contains 16 residues. The clonotype was recovered from a female donor in good health, enrolled as a control in a pregnancy study. V gene TRBV5-1 combines with J gene TRBJ2-3, with 10 bases matching TRBD2. The sequencing here drew on peripheral blood, taken in the third trimester of pregnancy. The CDR3 nucleotides are TGCGCCAGCAGCATTTCCGGGACTAGCGGCACAGATACGCAGTATTTT. It is translated as CASSISGTSGTDTQYF. Supplemented by reference TRBV5-1 and TRBJ2-3, the full variable domain reads KAGVTQTPRYLIKTRGQQVTLSCSPISGHRSVSWYQQTPGQGLQFLFEYFSETQRNKGNFPGRFSGRQFSNSRSEMNVSTLELGDSALYLCASSISGTSGTDTQYFGPGTRLTVL.